This T cell receptor beta chain was recorded in a study of cytomegalovirus exposure and HLA in healthy donors. Findings and caveats of the study: Available immune exposure information was restricted to CMV serostatus only.

It was with 60 Vbeta and 13 Jbeta primers that the PCR ran. Assay used: immunoSEQ multiplex PCR; TCRdb lists only in-frame clones, some missing. The table has some 120,000 clones, around 70% seen once; the top ten hold 4%. Comments on this clone: Its antigen is not known.

This CDR3 has 14 amino acids. V was trimmed by 1 base and J by 3 bases, leaving 10 bases between them. Germline-derived CDR1 and CDR2 are SGHVS and FQNEAQ. The chain is built from TRBV7-8 and TRBJ2-7; D is possibly TRBD1 (5 bases). This TCR derives from a man aged 40-49 years in good health and CMV-seropositive. Source material: PBMCs. In nucleotides, the CDR3 is TGTGCCAGCAGCTTAGGCGCCGACAGCTACGAGCAGTACTTC. Translation gives CASSLGADSYEQYF.